This T cell receptor (beta chain) was documented in a study of control samples from healthy donors and cancer patients. The CDR3 length is 17 residues. V dropped 3 bases and J dropped 3; count of bases not matched to a gene: 10. Germline values: CDR1 MGHDK, CDR2 SYGVNS. The table came from immunoSEQ multiplex PCR; TCRdb's copy has only in-frame clones and leaves some out. The sample yields roughly 26,000 clones, approximately 85% seen once. The sequencing input was PBMCs. This TCR came from a woman aged 55-69 years with head and neck cancer. V and J are TRBV25-1 and TRBJ1-4, with 7 bases aligning to TRBD1. CDR3 in amino acids: CASSDQTGASPNEKLFF. The CDR3 DNA sequence: TGTGCCAGCAGTGATCAAACAGGGGCTAGCCCTAATGAAAAACTGTTTTTT.